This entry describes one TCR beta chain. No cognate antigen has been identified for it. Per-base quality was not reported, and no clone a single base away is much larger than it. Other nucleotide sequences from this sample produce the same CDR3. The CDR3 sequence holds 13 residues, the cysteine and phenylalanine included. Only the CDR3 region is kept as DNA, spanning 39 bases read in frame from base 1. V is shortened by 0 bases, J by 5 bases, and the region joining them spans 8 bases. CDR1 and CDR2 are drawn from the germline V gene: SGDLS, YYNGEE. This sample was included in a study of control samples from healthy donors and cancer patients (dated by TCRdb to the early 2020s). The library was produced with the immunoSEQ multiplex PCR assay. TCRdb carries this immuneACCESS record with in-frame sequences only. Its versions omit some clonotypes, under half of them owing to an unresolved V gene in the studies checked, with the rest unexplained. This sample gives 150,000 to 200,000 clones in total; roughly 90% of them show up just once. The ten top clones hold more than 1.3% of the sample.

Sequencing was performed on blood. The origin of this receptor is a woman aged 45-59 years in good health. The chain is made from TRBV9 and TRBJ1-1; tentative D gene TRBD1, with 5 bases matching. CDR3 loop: CASSVGGRTEAFF. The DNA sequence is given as TGTGCCAGCAGCGTAGGGGGCCGTACTGAAGCTTTCTTT.